A selection of T cell receptor beta chains follows, all from one sample in a study of blood T cell repertoires in COVID-19. Sequenced by immunoSEQ multiplex PCR; TCRdb stores in-frame clones only, minus some. The sample lists around 50,000 clones, around four fifths occurring once. The specimen sequenced was PBMCs or T cells enriched from blood (not recorded which). The receptors were sampled from a woman in her fifties or sixties with acute COVID-19. Each CDR3 is given with its conserved first and last residue. The D gene is left open where the match is weak. Part of the rows lack a size; the others show once, few, many or a class for expanded clones.

CDR3	DNA	D	V	J	size
CASSPRTDSTYEQYF	TGTGCCAGCAGCCCCCGGACAGATTCCACCTACGAGCAGTACTTC	.	TRBV11-2	TRBJ2-7	.
CATLRGRDGYTF	TGTGCCACCCTCAGGGGGCGGGATGGCTACACCTTC	TRBD1	TRBV12-3/TRBV12-4	TRBJ1-2	.
CAISYSGATDTQYF	TGTGCCATCAGTTATAGCGGGGCCACAGATACGCAGTATTTT	TRBD2	TRBV10-3	TRBJ2-3	.
CASSSQNTEAFF	TGTGCCAGCAGCTCACAGAACACTGAAGCTTTCTTT	.	TRBV5-8	TRBJ1-1	few
CASSEIRGRGPQHF	TGTGCCAGCAGTGAAATTCGGGGGAGAGGGCCCCAGCATTTT	.	TRBV6-1	TRBJ1-5	.
CASSRGTSTEAFF	TGTGCCAGCAGCAGGGGCACAAGCACTGAAGCTTTCTTT	.	TRBV11-3	TRBJ1-1	medium-sized
CASSTGQGANQPQHF	TGTGCCAGTAGTACAGGACAGGGGGCGAATCAGCCCCAGCATTTT	TRBD1	TRBV19	TRBJ1-5	.
CAWSHRGSGRDTQYF	TGTGCCTGGAGTCACAGGGGTTCTGGCCGAGATACGCAGTATTTT	TRBD1	TRBV30	TRBJ2-3	few
CASSYSTLGWEGLSSYNSPLHF	TGTGCCAGCAGTTACTCGACCCTCGGGTGGGAGGGCCTCAGCTCCTATAATTCACCCCTCCACTTT	.	TRBV6-7	TRBJ1-6	.
CASSPGQGNYGYTF	TGCGCCAGCAGCCCAGGACAGGGGAACTATGGCTACACCTTC	TRBD1	TRBV5-1	TRBJ1-2	.
CASSFSSGGYNEQFF	TGCGCCAGCAGCTTTTCTAGCGGGGGGTACAATGAGCAGTTCTTC	TRBD2	TRBV5-1	TRBJ2-1	.
CASSIGAQGGKLFF	TGTGCCAGTAGTATAGGGGCACAGGGGGGAAAACTGTTTTTT	TRBD1	TRBV19	TRBJ1-4	.
CASSLDGGDTEAFF	TGTGCCAGCAGCTTAGACGGGGGGGACACTGAAGCTTTCTTT	.	TRBV7-9	TRBJ1-1	.
CASSSSQGADQPQHF	TGTGCCAGCAGTTCCTCGCAGGGGGCTGATCAGCCCCAGCATTTT	TRBD1	TRBV6-5	TRBJ1-5	once
CATRENRGGPNYYEQYF	TGTGCCACCAGGGAAAATCGGGGGGGACCAAACTACTACGAGCAGTACTTC	TRBD2	TRBV24-1	TRBJ2-7	.
CASSAGGTSTDTQYF	TGTGCCAGCAGCGCCGGGGGAACTAGCACAGATACGCAGTATTTT	.	TRBV5-4	TRBJ2-3	.
CASSQDRGRDNYGYTF	TGTGCCAGCAGTCAGGACAGGGGTCGTGACAACTATGGCTACACCTTC	TRBD1	TRBV28	TRBJ1-2	.
CASTLGRGETDTQYF	TGTGCCAGCACGCTAGGGAGGGGGGAGACAGATACGCAGTATTTT	.	TRBV28	TRBJ2-3	.
CASSYTEGSGNTIYF	TGTGCCAGCAGTTACACGGAGGGGTCTGGAAACACCATATATTTT	.	TRBV6-5	TRBJ1-3	few
CASSYGRVTEAFF	TGTGCCAGCAGTTATGGCCGGGTGACTGAAGCTTTCTTT	.	TRBV6-5	TRBJ1-1	.
CASSNQTGVYGYTF	TGTGCCAGCAGCAACCAGACAGGGGTCTATGGCTACACCTTC	TRBD1	TRBV11-2	TRBJ1-2	few
CSASRGTDTQYF	TGCAGTGCTAGTCGGGGGACAGATACGCAGTATTTT	.	TRBV20-1	TRBJ2-3	.
CASSLGQATYTDTQYF	TGTGCCAGCAGCTTGGGACAGGCTACTTACACAGATACGCAGTATTTT	TRBD1	TRBV7-3	TRBJ2-3	.
CASSLAILAGPNEQFF	TGTGCCAGCAGCTTAGCGATACTAGCGGGCCCCAATGAGCAGTTCTTC	TRBD2	TRBV7-9	TRBJ2-1	.
CASSPTGEWGEKLFF	TGTGCCAGCAGCCCAACCGGGGAATGGGGTGAAAAACTGTTTTTT	.	TRBV7-9	TRBJ1-4	few
CASSPGDRGYNEQFF	TGTGCCAGCTCACCAGGAGACAGGGGCTACAATGAGCAGTTCTTC	TRBD1	TRBV18	TRBJ2-1	.
CASSPTGQGNYGYTF	TGTGCCAGCAGCCCGACGGGACAGGGGAACTATGGCTACACCTTC	TRBD1	TRBV6-5	TRBJ1-2	.
CASSAQQGSMDYGYTF	TGTGCCAGCAGCGCCCAACAGGGGAGTATGGACTATGGCTACACCTTC	TRBD1	TRBV9	TRBJ1-2	.
CASLNPRRNTGELFF	TGTGCCAGTCTTAACCCTAGGCGAAACACCGGGGAGCTGTTTTTT	.	TRBV19	TRBJ2-2	.
CASSLYHRGQGYGYTF	TGTGCCAGCAGCTTATACCACAGGGGGCAGGGCTATGGCTACACCTTC	TRBD1	TRBV11-3	TRBJ1-2	few
CASSPRDRSQETQYF	TGCGCCAGCAGCCCCCGGGACAGGAGCCAAGAGACCCAGTACTTC	TRBD1	TRBV4-1	TRBJ2-5	.
CSGRGPTGELFF	TGCAGCGGGAGGGGGCCCACCGGGGAGCTGTTTTTT	.	TRBV29-1	TRBJ2-2	.
CASSLRQFYGYTF	TGTGCCAGCAGCTTGAGGCAATTCTATGGCTACACCTTC	.	TRBV11-3	TRBJ1-2	.
CSVEARTGASHGYTF	TGCAGCGTTGAAGCGAGGACAGGGGCTAGCCATGGCTACACCTTC	TRBD1	TRBV29-1	TRBJ1-2	.
CASSLAGDTDTQYF	TGTGCCAGCAGTCTAGCGGGGGACACAGATACGCAGTATTTT	TRBD2	TRBV3-1/TRBV3-2	TRBJ2-3	.
CASSLNLNEQFF	TGTGCCAGCAGCCTAAACTTAAATGAGCAGTTCTTC	.	TRBV7-2	TRBJ2-1	.
CASRPLDREDYGYTF	TGTGCCAGCAGGCCTTTGGACAGGGAAGACTATGGCTACACCTTC	TRBD1	TRBV27	TRBJ1-2	.
CASSLRGWNTEAFF	TGTGCCAGCAGTTTAAGGGGTTGGAACACTGAAGCTTTCTTT	.	TRBV28	TRBJ1-1	.
CASSGYSTYEQYF	TGTGCCAGCAGTGGTTACAGCACCTACGAGCAGTACTTC	.	TRBV2	TRBJ2-7	.
CASTTGYYGYTF	TGTGCCAGCACGACAGGGTACTATGGCTACACCTTC	TRBD1	TRBV6-5	TRBJ1-2	.